The 26 T cell receptor beta chains in this list originate from one sample, sequenced in a study of tumor-infiltrating lymphocytes in glioblastoma multiforme. Three nested ARM-PCR rounds with V-beta and C-beta primers built TCRB libraries. TCRdb ran MiXCR on the multiplex PCR reads and lists one entry per CDR3 protein. The sample holds fewer than 15,000 distinct CDR3 sequences, around three fifths seen once. The specimen was brain tumor tissue. The source of these receptors is a male donor with glioblastoma.

There are a few counts of this clonotype. The junction departs from the called germline gene at one end, perhaps through a read error. The rearrangement joins TRBV24-1 to TRBJ2-3; weak D call: TRBD2 (5 bases). CDR3 length: 13 residues. CDR1 is KGHDR and CDR2 is SFDVKD in the germline V gene. As DNA, the CDR3 is TGTGCCACCAGTGCGGCTAGCACAGATACGCGGTATTTT. Translating it yields CATSAASTDTRYF.

With regard to this clonotype: A read error may account for a junction end that differs from germline. The chain is built from TRBV11-2 and TRBJ2-5; D possibly uses TRBD1 or TRBD2 (5 bases each). This CDR3 contains 14 residues. Germline V lookup: CDR1 SGHAT, CDR2 FQNNGV. CDR3 sequence reads: CVSSFGDHQETQYF. In DNA, the CDR3 is TGTGTCAGCAGCTTTGGGGACCACCAAGAGACCCAGTACTTC.

In regard to this clonotype: This may come from a read error, since a much larger clone is one base off. The J gene is TRBJ2-1, the V gene TRBV11-1; unclear D gene. Germline CDR1 is SGHAT and CDR2 is FQDESV (reference sequence). The CDR3 extends over 13 amino acids. V lost 1 base and J 12 bases, leaving 13 bases between the germline ends. The CDR3 DNA follows: TGTGCCAGCAGCTTAGGCCACTTGTTTGGGCAGTTCTTC. Its translation is CASSLGHLFGQFF.

This clonotype was observed once. Sequence at one end of the junction differs from germline and may be a read error. V and J are TRBV6-1 and TRBJ2-1; the D gene is possibly TRBD2 (5 bases). This CDR3 is built from 15 residues. CDR1 and CDR2 (germline): MNHNS, SASEGT. This chain's CDR3 is CASSEEVVAYNEQLF. CDR3 nucleotide sequence: TGTGCCAGCAGCGAAGAAGTCGTAGCGTACAATGAGCAGCTCTTC.

This rearrangement joins TRBV6-2 or TRBV6-3 to TRBJ2-7; no clear D gene. This CDR3 is built from 12 residues. The V end was cut by 2 bases, the J end by 5 bases, with 7 bases between. In germline, CDR1 is MNHEY, CDR2 SVGEGT. Here the CDR3 DNA reads TGTGCCAGCAGTTACGTAGCTAACGAGCAGTACTTC. Translated: CASSYVANEQYF.

The rearrangement links TRBV10-3 to TRBJ2-3, with TRBD1 identical over 9 bases. J was trimmed by 9 bases and V by 10 bases; bases with no gene match: 14. Per the germline V gene, CDR1 is ENHRY and CDR2 is SYGVKD. The CDR3 runs to 14 residues. This CDR3 reads CATAQGASVDTQYF. In DNA form, the CDR3 reads TGTGCCACCGCACAGGGGGCGAGTGTAGACACGCAGTATTTT.

The V and J genes are TRBV11-2 and TRBJ2-5; D may correspond to TRBD1 or TRBD2 (7 bases each). V was pared by 5 bases and J by 5 bases, with 15 bases between. CDR3 length equals 14 residues. From germline, CDR1 is SGHAT and CDR2 FQNNGV. CDR3: CASSQGGSPETQYF. In nucleotides, the CDR3 is TGTGCCAGCAGCCAGGGGGGGTCCCCGGAGACCCAGTACTTC.

CDR3 protein: CASNQGRGDTQYF. In nucleotides, the CDR3 is TGTGCCAGCAATCAAGGGAGGGGAGATACGCAGTATTTT. The chain joins TRBV4-2 to TRBJ2-3; 7 bases align to TRBD2. With 7 bases clipped from V and 5 bases from J, the junction kept 6 bases outside the gene matches. The CDR3 has 13 residues. Germline assignment: CDR1 LGHNA and CDR2 YNFKEQ.

In the case of this clonotype: The junction shows a germline mismatch at one end, possibly a read error. This sequence joins TRBV4-1 and TRBJ2-7; D possibly uses TRBD1 or TRBD2 (6 bases each). The V gene's germline CDR1 is MGHRA and CDR2 YSYEKL. The CDR3 has 16 amino acids. The CDR3 is CASSQVTSKGGYKQYF. The CDR3 DNA reads TGCGCCAGCAGCCAAGTCACCTCTAAGGGGGGCTACAAGCAGTACTTC.

The chain uses TRBV5-5 and TRBJ2-7, with a possible D match to TRBD2 (6 bases). Germline loops: CDR1 SGHKS, CDR2 YYEKEE (reference sequence). The CDR3 spans 14 residues. The V gene lost 7 bases and the J gene lost 4 bases, with 18 bases spanning the gap. The CDR3 DNA reads as TGTGCCAGCCGCCTTTCCGGGAGCGATTACGAGCAGTACTTC. Translation: CASRLSGSDYEQYF.

The chain links TRBV11-1 to TRBJ2-5; 10 bases match TRBD2. This CDR3 has 16 residues. Germline CDR1 and CDR2: SGHAT and FQDESV (reference sequence). V trimming: 0 bases; J trimming: 4 bases; junction bases outside the gene matches: 5. The CDR3 DNA follows: TGTGCCAGCAGCTTAGCTCCTAGCGGGAGTCTAGAGACCCAGTACTTC. This gives the protein CASSLAPSGSLETQYF.

About this clonotype itself: An end of the junction differs from the germline gene, which may be a read error. The chain recombines TRBV4-1 with TRBJ1-1, with D unclear. The CDR3 has 14 amino acids. Germline CDR1 and CDR2: MGHRA and YSYEKL. CDR3 protein: CASSQDSGNTEAFF. CDR3 DNA sequence: TGCGCCAGCAGCCAAGACTCGGGGAACACTGAAGCATTCTTT.

This clonotype was counted only a few times. The junction departs from the called germline gene at one end, perhaps through a read error. This chain links TRBV6-1 with TRBJ1-5; no definite D call. CDR1 and CDR2 (germline): MNHNS, SASEGT. The CDR3 is made up of 17 amino acids. In DNA form, the CDR3 reads TGTGCCAACAGTGAAGCGCTTGGTCTAGGGAGCAATCAGGCCCAGCATTTT. Translating it yields CANSEALGLGSNQAQHF.

Sample share makes this clonotype large. The rearrangement links TRBV6-2 or TRBV6-3 to TRBJ2-7; a possible D gene is TRBD2 (5 bases). Deletions cut 5 bases from V and 6 bases from J, with 14 bases between. The CDR3 consists of 13 residues. Germline V gene data show CDR1 as MNHEY and CDR2 as SVGEGT. The CDR3 loop reads CASSHGKLGEQYF. The CDR3 DNA reads TGTGCCAGCAGTCACGGGAAACTGGGCGAGCAGTACTTC.

With respect to this clonotype: An end of the junction differs from the germline gene, which may be a read error. The V gene is TRBV6-1, the J gene TRBJ1-2; TRBD1 is a possible D gene (5 bases). This CDR3 comprises 14 residues. Per germline, CDR1 MNHNS and CDR2 SASEGT. In DNA, the CDR3 is TGTGCCAGCAGTGACTCGGGGGTTGTATATGGCTACAGCTTC. Translation: CASSDSGVVYGYSF.

About this clonotype itself: Since the CDR3 does not end with the conserved phenylalanine or tryptophan, this likely comes from a read error. V gene TRBV20-1 combines with J gene TRBJ2-1; 8 bases are shared with TRBD2. Germline lookup yields CDR1 DFQATT and CDR2 SNEGSKA (reference sequence). The CDR3 sequence is 14 residues long. CDR3 region: CCAPPGTRNNEQFY. In nucleotides, the CDR3 is TGCTGTGCCCCGCCCGGGACTAGAAACAATGAGCAGTTCTAC.

This sequence joins TRBV11-2 and TRBJ2-7; tentatively, D is TRBD2 (6 bases). There are 14 residues in the CDR3. With 5 bases removed from V and 4 bases from J, the gap between germline ends came to 15 bases. Looked up from germline, CDR1 is SGHAT and CDR2 is FQNNGV. The CDR3 region has the DNA TGTGCCAGCAGCCCAACCTTAGCGGCTTACGAGCAGTACTTC. Translation: CASSPTLAAYEQYF.

There are many counts of this clonotype. A clone one base away is much larger, so this may be a read error. Without the conserved terminal phenylalanine or tryptophan, this CDR3 likely stems from a read error. The V call is TRBV10-1, the J call TRBJ1-1; D is unclear. This CDR3 is 13 amino acids long. CDR1 is WNHNN and CDR2 is SYGVQD in the germline V gene (reference sequence). With 7 bases removed from V and 1 base from J, the gap between germline ends came to 10 bases. Here the CDR3 reads CASTLDWNTEAFL. In DNA form, the CDR3 reads TGCGCCAGCACCTTAGACTGGAACACTGAAGCTTTCCTT.

This clonotype has just one count. This rearrangement joins TRBV29-1 to TRBJ1-2; possible D gene TRBD1, 5 bases. The V gene's germline CDR1 is SQVTM and CDR2 ANQGSEA. This CDR3 has 11 amino acids. The CDR3 DNA sequence: TGCGGCGCGGACACGGTCTATGGCTACACCTTC. Its protein is CGADTVYGYTF.

This clonotype was seen at least ten times. V is TRBV30 and J is TRBJ2-1; D possibly corresponds to TRBD2 (6 bases). Germline CDR1 GTSNPN, CDR2 SVGIG (reference sequence). V was shortened by 6 bases and J by 7 bases, with 13 bases between the two germline ends. The CDR3 sequence is 12 residues long. This CDR3 is CACHGSENEQFF. The CDR3 nucleotides read TGTGCCTGCCACGGGAGTGAAAATGAGCAGTTCTTC.

The chain couples TRBV10-1 to TRBJ2-2; 9 bases are shared with TRBD1. V lost 8 bases to trimming and J lost 6 bases; unmatched junction nucleotides: 4. The CDR3 covers 13 residues. Per germline, CDR1 WNHNN and CDR2 SYGVQD (reference sequence). The DNA of the CDR3 is TGCGCCAGCGGGGGACAGGGCCCCGGGGAGCTGTTTTTT. Amino acid sequence: CASGGQGPGELFF.

The CDR3: CASSPRDRRNQPQHF. CDR3 bases: TGTGCCAGCAGTCCCCGGGACAGGCGCAATCAGCCCCAGCATTTT. The rearrangement links TRBV6-5 to TRBJ1-5; 8 bases fit TRBD1. V lost 5 bases and J lost 2; bases outside the gene matches: 5. From germline, CDR1 is MNHEY and CDR2 SVGAGI. This CDR3 contains 15 residues.

This clonotype appeared a single time. The J gene is TRBJ2-1, the V gene TRBV20-1; no clear D. The CDR3 is 12 residues long. Germline loops: CDR1 DFQATT, CDR2 SNEGSKA (reference sequence). The V and J ends lost 0 bases and 12 bases respectively, with 12 bases between them. CDR3 sequence reads: CSARDGSSRQFF. Written as DNA, the CDR3 is TGCAGTGCTAGAGATGGGTCCAGTAGGCAGTTCTTC.

Comment on this clonotype: No DNA is shown, since the ends of the CDR3 on it are uncertain; the CDR3 is the one TCRdb lists. The rearrangement links TRBV20-1 to TRBJ1-2. The length of the CDR3 is 13 amino acids, counting both ends. Germline V gene data show CDR1 as DFQATT and CDR2 as SNEGSKA (reference sequence). CDR3 in amino acids: CNASNPTDYGCTF.

The CDR3 bases are TGTGCCAGCGCGGGGAGCGGGGCCACAGATACGCAGTATTTT. Its protein product is CASAGSGATDTQYF. V gene TRBV6-5 combines with J gene TRBJ2-3, with 7 bases fitting TRBD2. The CDR3 loop spans 14 amino acids. J gave up 2 bases and V 8 bases, and 7 bases lay outside the gene matches. Germline loops: CDR1 MNHEY, CDR2 SVGAGI.

Note on this clonotype: Germline and junction disagree at one end, which may indicate a read error. The chain joins TRBV5-1 to TRBJ2-7, with D possibly matching TRBD1 (5 bases). CDR1 and CDR2 (germline): SGHRS, YFSETQ. The length of the CDR3 is 16 residues. This CDR3 reads CASSPQGTAAHYEQCF. The CDR3 bases are TGCGCCAGCAGCCCCCAGGGAACAGCCGCCCACTACGAGCAGTGCTTC.